Following are 5 T cell receptor beta chains from one sample sequenced in a study of Graves' ophthalmopathy and Graves' hyperthyroidism. Amplification of TCR beta CDR3 regions used RNA transcripts. HTBI-primed RT-PCR formed the first round, and a multiplex PCR formed the second. In TCRdb, the multiplex PCR reads were re-called with MiXCR into one record per CDR3 protein. The sample consists of 300,000 to 400,000 distinct CDR3 sequences, roughly a sixth of them appearing once. The specimen was peripheral blood. The receptors come from an adult man with Graves' ophthalmopathy.

This clonotype came up many times. V and J are TRBV20-1 and TRBJ2-7; no clear D. This CDR3 region has 13 residues. Germline V CDR1 and CDR2: DFQATT, SNEGSKA (reference sequence). Trimming cost V 5 bases and J 0 bases, with 11 bases left between them. The CDR3, as DNA: TGCAGTGCTCCCCCGCGGCTCTCCTACGAGCAGTACTTC. Protein: CSAPPRLSYEQYF.

The chain employs TRBV28 and TRBJ2-7; maybe TRBD1 (5 bases). Trimming pared 5 bases from V and 6 bases from J, leaving 11 bases between. The CDR3 extends over 12 amino acids. The germline V gene encodes CDR1 MDHEN and CDR2 SYDVKM. The CDR3 loop reads CASSQGYLEQYF. CDR3 nucleotides: TGTGCCAGCAGTCAGGGTTACCTCGAGCAGTACTTC.

This clonotype has at least ten counts. This chain joins TRBV7-8 and TRBJ2-7; D is ambiguous. Trimming left V 3 bases short and J 2 bases short, with 8 bases between. The V gene's germline CDR1 is SGHVS and CDR2 FQNEAQ. The CDR3 extends over 13 amino acids. CDR3 sequence reads: CASSLSQTYEQYF. CDR3 coding DNA: TGTGCCAGCAGCTTGAGCCAGACCTACGAGCAGTACTTC.

Points on this clonotype: A clone one base away is much larger, so this may be a read error. The gene calls are TRBV9 and TRBJ1-2; 7 bases match TRBD1. V lost 4 bases to trimming and J lost 5 bases; unmatched junction nucleotides: 14. The CDR3 spans 16 residues. CDR1 and CDR2 from the germline V gene are SGDLS and YYNGEE. This CDR3 is CASSLRGGTVDYGYTF. CDR3 in DNA: TGTGCCAGCAGCCTTAGAGGCGGGACAGTTGATTATGGCTACACCTTC.

V and J are TRBV19 and TRBJ1-6, with D tentatively TRBD1 (6 bases). This CDR3 is built from 16 residues. Germline assignment: CDR1 LNHDA and CDR2 SQIVND (reference sequence). The germline V and J ends were trimmed by 7 bases and 8 bases, with 21 bases remaining between them. CDR3 nucleotide sequence: TGTGCCAGTAATTCAGAGCGCGGGACACGGGATTCACCCCTCCACTTT. Translating it yields CASNSERGTRDSPLHF.